This T cell receptor beta chain was observed in a study of T cells in Graves' hyperthyroidism and ophthalmopathy. Amplified regions were TCR beta CDR3 sequences from RNA transcripts. First-round RT-PCR of the TCR CDR3 relied on the HTBI primer set. TCRdb passed the multiplex PCR reads through MiXCR, listing each CDR3 protein once. There are roughly 510,000 distinct CDR3 sequences in the sample; about a fifth occur only once, and more than 25% lies in the top ten. Study conclusions and caveats: Patients with ophthalmopathy were separated from those with stable hyperthyroidism by a 13 V-J model.

The germline gives CDR1 SGHAT, CDR2 FQNNGV. Trimming left V 1 base short and J 3 bases short, with 14 bases between. This CDR3 has 16 amino acids. This clonotype was seen many times. The antigen is undetermined. The sequencing input was blood. The clonotype originates from a man aged 18-30 years with Graves' hyperthyroidism. The genes are TRBV11-2 and TRBJ2-3; the D gene is possibly TRBD2 (7 bases). DNA for the CDR3: TGTGCCAGCAGCTTAGGGGGGGGGCCGAAGACAGATACGCAGTATTTT. Residues: CASSLGGGPKTDTQYF.